This T cell receptor beta chain was identified in a study of T cell responses to AZD1222 COVID-19 vaccine. General study results and limits: Baseline seropositives among AZD1222 recipients totaled only 6 or 7. In the spike-specific TCR repertoire, nearly half reportedly target unmutated variant regions.

Germline V gives CDR1 GTSNPN, CDR2 SVGIG (reference sequence). Deletions cut 3 bases from V and 0 bases from J, with 15 bases between. CDR3 size: 17 residues. Note on this clone: What it recognizes is unknown.

The data were produced by immunoSEQ multiplex PCR, yet TCRdb's version contains in-frame clones alone and is incomplete. Among about 45,000 clones listed, roughly 90% were seen once. This rearrangement joins TRBV30 to TRBJ1-6; D is unclear. The sample was peripheral blood, taken 28 days after the second AZD1222 dose. This receptor was obtained from an adult who received the AZD1222 COVID-19 vaccine. The chain's CDR3 is CAWSFGRMSSYNSPLHF. CDR3 bases: TGTGCCTGGAGCTTCGGACGGATGAGCTCCTATAATTCACCCCTCCACTTT.